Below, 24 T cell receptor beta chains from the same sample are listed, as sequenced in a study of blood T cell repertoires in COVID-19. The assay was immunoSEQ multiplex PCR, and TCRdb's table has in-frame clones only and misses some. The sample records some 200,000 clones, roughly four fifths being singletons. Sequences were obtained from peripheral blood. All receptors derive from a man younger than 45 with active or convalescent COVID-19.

The CDR3 here is CASSQTRPGELFF. The DNA for the CDR3 is TGTGCCAGCAGCCAAACGCGGCCCGGGGAGCTGTTTTTT. The chain employs TRBV3-1 (or the pseudogene TRBV3-2) and TRBJ2-2; D gene uncertain. Germline CDR1 and CDR2: LGHDT and YNNKEL (reference sequence). The V and J ends lost 2 bases and 6 bases respectively, with 7 bases between them. The CDR3 runs to 13 residues.

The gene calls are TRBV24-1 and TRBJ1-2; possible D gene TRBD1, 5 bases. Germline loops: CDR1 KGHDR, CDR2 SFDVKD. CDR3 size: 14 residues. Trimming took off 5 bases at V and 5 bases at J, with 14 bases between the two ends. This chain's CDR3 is CATSAVGGGYGYTF. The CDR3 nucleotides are TGTGCCACCAGTGCGGTCGGCGGGGGTTATGGCTACACCTTC.

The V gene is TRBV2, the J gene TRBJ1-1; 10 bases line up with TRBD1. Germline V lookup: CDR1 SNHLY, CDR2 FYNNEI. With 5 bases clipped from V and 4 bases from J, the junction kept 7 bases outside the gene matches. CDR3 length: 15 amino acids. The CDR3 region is CASSTWDRGPTEAFF. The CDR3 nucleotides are TGTGCCAGCAGTACCTGGGACAGGGGCCCCACTGAAGCTTTCTTT.

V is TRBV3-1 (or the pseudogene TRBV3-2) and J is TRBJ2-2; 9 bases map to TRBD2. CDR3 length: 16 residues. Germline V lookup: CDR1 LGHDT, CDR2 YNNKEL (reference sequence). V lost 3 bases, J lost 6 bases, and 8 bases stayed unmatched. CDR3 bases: TGTGCCAGCAGCCAGAACCCGGGACTAGCCCCCGGGGAGCTGTTTTTT. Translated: CASSQNPGLAPGELFF.

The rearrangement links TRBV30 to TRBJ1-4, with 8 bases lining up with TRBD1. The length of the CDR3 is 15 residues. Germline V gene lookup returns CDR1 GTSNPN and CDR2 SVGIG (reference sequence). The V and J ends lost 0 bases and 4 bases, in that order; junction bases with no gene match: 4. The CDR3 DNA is TGTGCCTGGAGTGTTTTGACAGGGGTTAATGAAAAACTGTTTTTT. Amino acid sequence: CAWSVLTGVNEKLFF.

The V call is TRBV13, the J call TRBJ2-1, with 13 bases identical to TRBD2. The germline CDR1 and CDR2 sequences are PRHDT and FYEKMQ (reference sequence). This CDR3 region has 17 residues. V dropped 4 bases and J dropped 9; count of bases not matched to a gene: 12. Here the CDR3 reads CASSSGTSGEVQGEQFF. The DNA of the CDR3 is TGTGCCAGCAGCTCCGGGACTAGCGGGGAGGTACAGGGTGAGCAGTTCTTC.

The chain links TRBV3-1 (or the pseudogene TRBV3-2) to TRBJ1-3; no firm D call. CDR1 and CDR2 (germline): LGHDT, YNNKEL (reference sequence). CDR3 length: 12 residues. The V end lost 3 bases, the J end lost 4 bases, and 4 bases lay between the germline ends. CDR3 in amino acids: CASSQSGNTIYF. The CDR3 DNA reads TGTGCCAGCAGCCAGTCGGGAAACACCATATATTTT.

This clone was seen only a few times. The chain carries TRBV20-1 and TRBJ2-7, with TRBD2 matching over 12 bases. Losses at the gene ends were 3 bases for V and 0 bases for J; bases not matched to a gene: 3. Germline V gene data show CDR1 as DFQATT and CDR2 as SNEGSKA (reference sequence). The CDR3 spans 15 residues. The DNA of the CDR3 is TGCAGTGCTAGTGGACTAGCGGGGAGCTCCTACGAGCAGTACTTC. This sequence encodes CSASGLAGSSYEQYF.

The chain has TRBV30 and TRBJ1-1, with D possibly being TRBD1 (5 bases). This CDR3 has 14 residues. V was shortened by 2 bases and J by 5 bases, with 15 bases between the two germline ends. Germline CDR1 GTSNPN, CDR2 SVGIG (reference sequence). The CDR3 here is CAWSPQGAYTEAFF. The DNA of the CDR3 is TGTGCCTGGAGTCCCCAAGGGGCGTATACTGAAGCTTTCTTT.

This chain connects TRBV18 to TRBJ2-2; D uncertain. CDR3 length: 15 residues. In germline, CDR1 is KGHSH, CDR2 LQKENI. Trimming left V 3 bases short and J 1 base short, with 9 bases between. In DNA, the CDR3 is TGTGCCAGCTCACCGGGTGCGGTGAACACCGGGGAGCTGTTTTTT. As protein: CASSPGAVNTGELFF. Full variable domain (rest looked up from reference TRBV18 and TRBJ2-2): NAGVMQNPRHLVRRRGQEARLRCSPMKGHSHVYWYRQLPEEGLKFMVYLQKENIIDESGMPKERFSAEFPKEGPSILRIQQVVRGDSAAYFCASSPGAVNTGELFFGEGSRLTVL.

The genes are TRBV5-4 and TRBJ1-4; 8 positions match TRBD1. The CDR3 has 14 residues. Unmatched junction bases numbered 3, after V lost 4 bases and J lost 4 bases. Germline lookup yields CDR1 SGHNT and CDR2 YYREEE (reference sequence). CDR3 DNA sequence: TGTGCCAGCAGCAAACAGGGGGGTAATGAAAAACTGTTTTTT. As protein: CASSKQGGNEKLFF.

The DNA for the CDR3 is TGTGCCACCGCCGTCGACAGGGGGAAGACCGGGGAGCTGTTTTTT. Protein: CATAVDRGKTGELFF. The chain combines TRBV24-1 with TRBJ2-2, with TRBD1 matching over 9 bases. Germline CDR1 and CDR2: KGHDR and SFDVKD. The length of the CDR3 is 15 residues. V shed 9 bases, J shed 5 bases, and the junction held 9 bases outside the gene matches.

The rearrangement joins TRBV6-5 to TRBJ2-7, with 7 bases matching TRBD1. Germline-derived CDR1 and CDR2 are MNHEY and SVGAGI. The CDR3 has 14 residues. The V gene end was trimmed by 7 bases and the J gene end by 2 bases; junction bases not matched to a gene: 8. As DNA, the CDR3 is TGTGCCAGCAATACAGGGGACCCGGCCTACGAGCAGTACTTC. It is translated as CASNTGDPAYEQYF.

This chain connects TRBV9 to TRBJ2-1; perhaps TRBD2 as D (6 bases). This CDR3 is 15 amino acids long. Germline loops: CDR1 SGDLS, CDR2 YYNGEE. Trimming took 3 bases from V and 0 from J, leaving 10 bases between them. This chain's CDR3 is CASSADGSSYNEQFF. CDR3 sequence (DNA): TGTGCCAGCAGCGCCGACGGGAGCTCCTACAATGAGCAGTTCTTC. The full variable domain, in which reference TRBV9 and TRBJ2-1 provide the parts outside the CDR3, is DSGVTQTPKHLITATGQRVTLRCSPRSGDLSVYWYQQSLDQGLQFLIQYYNGEERAKGNILERFSAQQFPDLHSELNLSSLELGDSALYFCASSADGSSYNEQFFGPGTRLTVL.

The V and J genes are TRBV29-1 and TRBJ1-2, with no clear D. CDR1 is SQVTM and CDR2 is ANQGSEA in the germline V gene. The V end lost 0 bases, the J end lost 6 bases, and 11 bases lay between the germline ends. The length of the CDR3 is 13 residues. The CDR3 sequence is CSVEDPSRNGYTF. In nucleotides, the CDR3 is TGCAGCGTTGAAGACCCCTCGCGCAATGGCTACACCTTC.

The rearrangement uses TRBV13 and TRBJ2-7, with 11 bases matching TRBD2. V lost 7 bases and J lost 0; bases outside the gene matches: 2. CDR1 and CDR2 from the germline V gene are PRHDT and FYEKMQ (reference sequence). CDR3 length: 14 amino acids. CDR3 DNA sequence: TGTGCCAGCACGACTAGCGGGGCCTCCTACGAGCAGTACGTC. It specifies CASTTSGASYEQYV.

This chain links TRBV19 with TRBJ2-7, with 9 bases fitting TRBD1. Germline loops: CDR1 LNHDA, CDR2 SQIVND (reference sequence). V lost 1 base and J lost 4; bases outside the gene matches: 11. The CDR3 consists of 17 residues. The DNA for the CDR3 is TGTGCCAGTAGTATAGCGAGTTACCGGGACAGGGTGTACGAGCAGTACTTC. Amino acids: CASSIASYRDRVYEQYF.

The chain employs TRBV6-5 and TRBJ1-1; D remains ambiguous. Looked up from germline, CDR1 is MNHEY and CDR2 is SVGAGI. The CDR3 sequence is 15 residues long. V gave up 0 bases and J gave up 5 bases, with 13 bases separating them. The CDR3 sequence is CASSYSGGRWTEAFF. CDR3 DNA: TGTGCCAGCAGTTACTCGGGAGGGAGGTGGACTGAAGCTTTCTTT.

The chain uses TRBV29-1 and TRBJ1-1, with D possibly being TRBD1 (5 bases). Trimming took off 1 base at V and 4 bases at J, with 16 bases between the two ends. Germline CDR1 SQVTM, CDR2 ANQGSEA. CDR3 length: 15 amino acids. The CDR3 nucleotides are TGCAGCGTTGAAGTTCCCAGGGCTAAGAGCACTGAAGCTTTCTTT. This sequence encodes CSVEVPRAKSTEAFF.

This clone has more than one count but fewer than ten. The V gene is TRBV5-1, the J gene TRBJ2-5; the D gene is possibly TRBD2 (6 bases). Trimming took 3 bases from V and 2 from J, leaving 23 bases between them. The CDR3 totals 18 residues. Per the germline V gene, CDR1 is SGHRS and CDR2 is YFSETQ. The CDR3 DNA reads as TGCGCCAGCAGCTCGGGCGGCGGGAATTTTATGGGGCAAGAGACCCAGTACTTC. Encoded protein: CASSSGGGNFMGQETQYF.

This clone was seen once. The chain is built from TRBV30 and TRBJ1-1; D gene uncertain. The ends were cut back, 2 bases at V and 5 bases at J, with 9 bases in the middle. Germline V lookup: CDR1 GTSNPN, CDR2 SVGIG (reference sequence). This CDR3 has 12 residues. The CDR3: CAWSRSGTEAFF. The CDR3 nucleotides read TGTGCCTGGAGTAGGAGTGGGACTGAAGCTTTCTTT.

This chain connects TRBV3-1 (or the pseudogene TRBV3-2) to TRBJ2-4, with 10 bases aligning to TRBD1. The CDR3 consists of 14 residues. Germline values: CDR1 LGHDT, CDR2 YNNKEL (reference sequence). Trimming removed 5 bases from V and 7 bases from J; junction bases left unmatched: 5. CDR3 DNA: TGTGCCAGCAGCTTAGAGACAGGGGGCAACATTCAGTACTTC. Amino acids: CASSLETGGNIQYF.

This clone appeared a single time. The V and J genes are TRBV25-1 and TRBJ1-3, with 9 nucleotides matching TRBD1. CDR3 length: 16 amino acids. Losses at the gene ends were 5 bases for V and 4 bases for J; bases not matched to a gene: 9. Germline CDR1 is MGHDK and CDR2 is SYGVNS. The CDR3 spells CASSPPPGQGGNTIYF. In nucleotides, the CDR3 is TGTGCCAGCAGTCCCCCTCCGGGACAGGGAGGAAACACCATATATTTT.

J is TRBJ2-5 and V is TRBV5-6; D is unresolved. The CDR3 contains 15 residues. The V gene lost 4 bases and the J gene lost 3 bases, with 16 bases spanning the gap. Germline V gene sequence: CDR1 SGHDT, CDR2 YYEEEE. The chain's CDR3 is CASSHEVGNEETQYF. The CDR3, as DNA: TGTGCCAGCAGCCACGAGGTAGGCAATGAAGAGACCCAGTACTTC.